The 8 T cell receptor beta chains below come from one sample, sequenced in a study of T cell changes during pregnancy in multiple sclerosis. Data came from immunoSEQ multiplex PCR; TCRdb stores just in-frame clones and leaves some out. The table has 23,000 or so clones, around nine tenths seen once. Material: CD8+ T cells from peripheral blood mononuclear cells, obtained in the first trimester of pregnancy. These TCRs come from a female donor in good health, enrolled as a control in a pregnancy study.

CDR3 in DNA: TGTGCCAGCAGTTTACTAGGGGATCAGCCCCAGCATTTT. Its protein product is CASSLLGDQPQHF. V is TRBV28 and J is TRBJ1-5; D is perhaps TRBD1 (5 bases). Trimming removed 2 bases from V and 5 bases from J, with 7 bases in between. This CDR3 has 13 amino acids. Germline V lookup: CDR1 MDHEN, CDR2 SYDVKM. Using reference TRBV28 and TRBJ1-5 for the parts outside the CDR3, the full variable domain is DVKVTQSSRYLVKRTGEKVFLECVQDMDHENMFWYRQDPGLGLRLIYFSYDVKMKEKGDIPEGYSVSREKKERFSLILESASTNQTSMYLCASSLLGDQPQHFGDGTRLSIL.

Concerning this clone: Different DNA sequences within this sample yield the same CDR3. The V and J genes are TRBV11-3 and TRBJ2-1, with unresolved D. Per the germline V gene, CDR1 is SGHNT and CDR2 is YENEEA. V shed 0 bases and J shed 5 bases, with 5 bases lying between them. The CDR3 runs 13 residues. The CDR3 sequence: CASSLESNNEQFF. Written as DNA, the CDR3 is TGTGCCAGCAGCTTAGAGTCAAACAATGAGCAGTTCTTC.

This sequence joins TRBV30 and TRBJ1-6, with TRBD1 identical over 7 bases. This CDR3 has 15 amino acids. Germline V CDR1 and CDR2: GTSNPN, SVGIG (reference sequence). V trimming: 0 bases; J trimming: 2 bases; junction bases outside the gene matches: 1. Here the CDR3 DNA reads TGTGCCTGGAGTGTAGGGGGCGCCTATAATTCACCCCTCCACTTT. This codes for CAWSVGGAYNSPLHF.

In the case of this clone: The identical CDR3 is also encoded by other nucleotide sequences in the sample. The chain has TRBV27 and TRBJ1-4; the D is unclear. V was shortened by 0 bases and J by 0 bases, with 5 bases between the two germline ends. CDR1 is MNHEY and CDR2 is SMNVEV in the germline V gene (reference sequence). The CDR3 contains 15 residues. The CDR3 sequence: CASSLSVATNEKLFF. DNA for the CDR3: TGTGCCAGCAGTTTATCCGTTGCAACTAATGAAAAACTGTTTTTT.

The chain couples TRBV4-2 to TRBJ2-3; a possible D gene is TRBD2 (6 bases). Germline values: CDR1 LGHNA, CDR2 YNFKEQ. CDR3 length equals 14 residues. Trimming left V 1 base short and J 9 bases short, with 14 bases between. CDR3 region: CASSQGLRGLTQYF. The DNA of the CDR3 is TGTGCCAGCAGCCAAGGACTTCGGGGGTTGACGCAGTATTTT.

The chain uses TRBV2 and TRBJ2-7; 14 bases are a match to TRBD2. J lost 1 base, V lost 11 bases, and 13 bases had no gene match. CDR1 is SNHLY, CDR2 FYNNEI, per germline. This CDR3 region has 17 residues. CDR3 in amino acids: CAGIPGLAGDPSYEQYF. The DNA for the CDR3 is TGTGCCGGCATACCGGGACTAGCGGGAGATCCATCCTACGAGCAGTACTTC.

As DNA, the CDR3 is TGTGCCAGCAGTTTAAGGACAGGAGTCTCCTACGAGCAGTACTTC. Its translation: CASSLRTGVSYEQYF. The rearrangement uses TRBV28 and TRBJ2-7; TRBD1 aligns across 7 bases. J lost 0 bases, V lost 2 bases, and 4 bases had no gene match. The CDR3 totals 15 residues. Per germline, CDR1 MDHEN and CDR2 SYDVKM.

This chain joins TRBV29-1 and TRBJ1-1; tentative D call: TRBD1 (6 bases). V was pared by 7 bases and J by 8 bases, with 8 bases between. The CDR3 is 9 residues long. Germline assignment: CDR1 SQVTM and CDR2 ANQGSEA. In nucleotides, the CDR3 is TGCAGCGATACAGGGGAAGCTTTCTTT. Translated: CSDTGEAFF.